The next 21 T cell receptor beta chains were all read from a single sample in a study of T cell repertoires in cytomegalovirus infection. TCRdb re-analysed the reads in MiXCR, keeping a single row per CDR3 protein. In the table there are approximately 1,000,000 distinct CDR3 sequences, about a third of which are singletons. These receptors' targets are unknown. The specimen was cultured CD8+ T cells from PBMCs, collected from culture after CMV antigen stimulation. The receptor set was obtained from a human donor in good health (CMV status not recorded). Some clones in this sample may be carry-over from other donors' samples.

The V and J genes are TRBV10-3 and TRBJ2-7, with TRBD2 as a possible D gene (6 bases). The CDR3 spans 13 residues. Germline V gene data show CDR1 as ENHRY and CDR2 as SYGVKD. Trimming took 10 bases from V and 3 from J, leaving 16 bases between them. For the CDR3, the DNA is TGTGCCACCATTGGGACTGTCAACTACGAGCAGTACTTC. This translates into CATIGTVNYEQYF.

The chain links TRBV7-6 to TRBJ1-1, with D hard to call. The CDR3 extends over 15 amino acids. Trimming pared 2 bases from V and 7 bases from J, leaving 17 bases between. Per the germline V gene, CDR1 is SGHVS and CDR2 is FNYEAQ. CDR3 in amino acids: CASSLFPGGRNEAFF. The CDR3, as DNA: TGTGCCAGCAGCTTATTCCCTGGAGGGCGGAATGAAGCTTTCTTT.

This clonotype was seen a handful of times. J is TRBJ2-7 and V is TRBV29-1, with 7 bases matching TRBD1. Germline CDR1 and CDR2: SQVTM and ANQGSEA. J gave up 0 bases and V 0 bases, and 5 bases lay outside the gene matches. The CDR3 covers 15 residues. Here the CDR3 DNA reads TGCAGCGTTGAAGATGGATGGACAGGCTCCTACGAGCAGTACTTC. Protein sequence: CSVEDGWTGSYEQYF.

This clonotype was detected only a few times. CDR3 sequence: CASSYSNPTGELFF. As DNA, the CDR3 is TGTGCCAGCAGTTACTCGAACCCCACCGGGGAGCTGTTTTTT. The chain joins TRBV6-5 to TRBJ2-2; D remains unclear. The CDR3 length is 14 residues. In germline, CDR1 is MNHEY, CDR2 SVGAGI. V was pared by 0 bases and J by 4 bases, with 6 bases between.

The rearrangement uses TRBV6-1 and TRBJ2-7; 8 nucleotides line up with TRBD1. CDR1 MNHNS and CDR2 SASEGT come from the germline V gene. This CDR3 is built from 15 residues. The ends lost 8 bases at V and 3 bases at J; junction bases unmatched: 12. The DNA of the CDR3 is TGTGCCAGCCTCTCTAGTAGGACAGGGTACTACGAGCAGTACTTC. Amino acid sequence: CASLSSRTGYYEQYF.

This chain connects TRBV4-1 to TRBJ1-1; 7 bases fit TRBD1. The CDR3 totals 14 residues. Germline CDR1 reads MGHRA; CDR2 reads YSYEKL. V shed 3 bases and J 4 bases; nucleotides not matched to a gene: 5. The CDR3 reads CASSQLRGGTEAFF. In nucleotides, the CDR3 is TGCGCCAGCAGCCAGCTCAGGGGGGGCACTGAAGCTTTCTTT.

There are many counts of this clonotype. The rearrangement uses TRBV5-1 and TRBJ2-7; 8 bases fit TRBD1. With V trimmed by 0 bases and J by 0 bases, 2 bases remained unmatched. Germline-derived CDR1 and CDR2 are SGHRS and YFSETQ. CDR3 length: 15 amino acids. The CDR3 coding sequence is TGCGCCAGCAGCTTGGGACAGGGGAGCTCCTACGAGCAGTACTTC. The encoded protein is CASSLGQGSSYEQYF.

In regard to this clonotype: Relative to the germline gene, one junction end is altered; a read error may explain this. CDR3 amino acids: CVSSRLAGGVTDTQYF. The CDR3 coding sequence is TGTGTCAGCAGCCGACTAGCGGGGGGGGTAACAGATACGCAGTATTTT. This sequence joins TRBV7-3 and TRBJ2-3; 14 bases match TRBD2. This CDR3 has 16 residues. Germline lookup yields CDR1 SGHTA and CDR2 FQGTGA.

This clonotype was recorded at least ten times. This rearrangement joins TRBV12-3 or TRBV12-4 to TRBJ2-7, with TRBD1 matching over 11 bases. The CDR3 sequence is 16 residues long. Trimming removed 4 bases from V and 3 bases from J; junction bases left unmatched: 8. DNA of the CDR3: TGTGCCAGCAGTTCGCCCCGGGACAGGGGGTACTACGAGCAGTACTTC. Translation: CASSSPRDRGYYEQYF.

This clonotype occurred a few times. V gene TRBV11-2 combines with J gene TRBJ1-6; D unclear. Looked up from germline, CDR1 is SGHAT and CDR2 is FQNNGV. Trimming took 0 bases from V and 0 from J, leaving 15 bases between them. This CDR3 spans 19 amino acids. The CDR3 nucleotides read TGTGCCAGCAGCTTAGATCCGGTTTACGCGAGCTCCTATAATTCACCCCTCCACTTT. Translating it yields CASSLDPVYASSYNSPLHF.

The V call is TRBV7-8, the J call TRBJ1-1; D may be TRBD1 (6 bases). Germline CDR1 reads SGHVS; CDR2 reads FQNEAQ. This CDR3 spans 16 amino acids. Trimming removed 5 bases from V and 0 bases from J, with 16 bases in between. CDR3 sequence: CASSQSRGGLNTEAFF. DNA of the CDR3: TGTGCCAGCAGCCAATCGAGGGGGGGGCTGAACACTGAAGCTTTCTTT.

This clonotype has just a few counts. The J gene is TRBJ2-7, the V gene TRBV7-6, with a tentative D call TRBD1 (6 bases). Germline-derived CDR1 and CDR2 are SGHVS and FNYEAQ. There are 15 residues in the CDR3. Trimming cost V 1 base and J 3 bases, with 13 bases left between them. The CDR3 nucleotides read TGTGCCAGCAGCTTAGGGGCAGGGGCATTCTACGAGCAGTACGTC. Protein sequence: CASSLGAGAFYEQYV.

The rearrangement uses TRBV13 and TRBJ2-5, with 9 bases that match TRBD2. The germline V gene has CDR1 PRHDT and CDR2 FYEKMQ (reference sequence). This CDR3 is 17 amino acids long. The V segment lost 5 bases and the J segment 9 bases; nucleotides outside the gene matches: 19. CDR3 sequence: CASSQGSSGATQWAQYF. CDR3 DNA: TGTGCCAGCAGCCAAGGCTCTAGCGGGGCCACTCAGTGGGCCCAGTACTTC.

This chain joins TRBV7-6 and TRBJ1-2, with D unclear. CDR1 is SGHVS, CDR2 FNYEAQ, per germline. The CDR3 sequence is 14 residues long. V was clipped by 5 bases and J by 2 bases, with 12 bases between them. The CDR3 sequence is CASSIGSSNYGYTF. CDR3 bases: TGTGCCAGCAGCATCGGTTCGTCAAACTATGGCTACACCTTC.

The CDR3 bases are TGCAGCATTTGGGGACAGAAAACCTACGAGCAGTACTTC. This encodes CSIWGQKTYEQYF. The genes are TRBV29-1 and TRBJ2-7; 7 bases match TRBD1. The CDR3 sequence is 13 residues long. Germline V gene lookup returns CDR1 SQVTM and CDR2 ANQGSEA. J lost 2 bases, V lost 8 bases, and 9 bases had no gene match.

V usage is TRBV27 and J usage is TRBJ2-3; no reliable D call. CDR1 MNHEY and CDR2 SMNVEV come from the germline V gene (reference sequence). CDR3 size: 16 residues. Between the trimmed V and J ends, which lost 6 bases and 4 bases, there was a span of 20 bases. Here the CDR3 reads CASSPRVGLSADTQYF. The CDR3 region has the DNA TGTGCCAGCAGCCCCCGTGTGGGCCTTTCCGCAGATACGCAGTATTTT.

This clonotype was picked up a small number of times. This chain uses TRBV28 with TRBJ2-4; a possible D gene is TRBD1 (5 bases). V was shortened by 6 bases and J by 0 bases, with 15 bases between the two germline ends. The CDR3 is 16 amino acids. Germline CDR1 is MDHEN and CDR2 is SYDVKM. The CDR3 sequence is CASRQSRVLAKNIQYF. CDR3 in DNA: TGTGCCAGCAGGCAAAGCAGGGTCCTAGCCAAAAACATTCAGTACTTC.

The chain recombines TRBV6-2 or TRBV6-3 with TRBJ2-1; no clear D gene. CDR1 and CDR2 from the germline V gene are MNHEY and SVGEGT. V dropped 5 bases and J dropped 7 bases, with 15 bases sitting between them. The CDR3 covers 14 residues. CDR3 nucleotide sequence: TGTGCCAGCAGTAACAATCCGCCTCCGAATGAGCAGTTCTTC. Its translation is CASSNNPPPNEQFF.

This clonotype was picked up a small number of times. The chain uses TRBV6-5 and TRBJ2-2, with TRBD2 matching 11 bases. The V and J ends lost 3 bases and 7 bases, in that order; junction bases with no gene match: 13. Germline V gene lookup returns CDR1 MNHEY and CDR2 SVGAGI. The CDR3 has 18 amino acids. CDR3 coding DNA: TGTGCCAGCAGTTATTCGGGTAGCGGGGGGGCCGGGATCGGGGAGCTGTTTTTT. Encoded protein: CASSYSGSGGAGIGELFF.

This clonotype was seen a handful of times. The chain links TRBV27 to TRBJ1-6; D may be TRBD1 (5 bases). This CDR3 region has 15 residues. The germline CDR1 and CDR2 sequences are MNHEY and SMNVEV (reference sequence). The V end was cut by 0 bases, the J end by 10 bases, with 13 bases between. The CDR3 DNA reads as TGTGCCAGCAGTTTATCGATGGGGCAAGGATCACCCCTCCACTTT. Translating gives CASSLSMGQGSPLHF.

CDR3 loop: CASGLVTGTVQETQYF. CDR3 DNA sequence: TGTGCTAGTGGTTTGGTTACCGGGACAGTCCAAGAGACCCAGTACTTC. This chain uses TRBV12-5 with TRBJ2-5; 7 positions match TRBD1. Germline CDR1 LGHNT, CDR2 FRNRAP. Trimming removed 0 bases from V and 1 base from J; junction bases left unmatched: 5. CDR3 length: 16 residues.